The clone carrying this TCR beta chain was found a few times. The antigen remains unidentified. The PBMCs studied were ones that came from around 10 ml fresh peripheral blood. Germline V CDR1 and CDR2: MGHRA, YSYEKL. J was trimmed by 2 bases and V by 5 bases; bases with no gene match: 2. This CDR3 is 16 amino acids long. The data originate from a study of T cells in Graves' hyperthyroidism and ophthalmopathy. Study outcomes and limitations: Ophthalmopathy was model-predicted a median roughly 6.5 months pre-onset. Most clonotypes expanded in thyroid above 0.001 were likewise present in blood. Researchers report that a 13 V-J model separated ophthalmopathy from stable hyperthyroidism.

Authors of the study amplified TCR beta CDR3 regions from RNA transcripts. With the HTBI primer set, the TCR CDR3 went through a first round of RT-PCR. TCRdb used MiXCR to reprocess the multiplex PCR reads, holding one entry per CDR3 protein. Counted here are some 650,000 distinct CDR3 sequences, roughly 15% occurring once; the ten biggest clones make up roughly 3%. This chain links TRBV4-1 with TRBJ2-1, with TRBD2 identical over 14 bases. The clonotype originates from a woman aged 35 to 49 with Graves' ophthalmopathy. The sequencing input was blood. CDR3 residues: CASSKTSGRAYNEQFF. CDR3 nucleotide sequence: TGCGCCAGCAGCAAGACTAGCGGGAGGGCCTACAATGAGCAGTTCTTC.